The text below deals with one T cell receptor beta chain. Its antigen remains unidentified. The data stem from a study of OX40 agonist ivuxolimab in advanced cancers. Overall study context: The patients got ivuxolimab, which is an agonistic anti-OX40 (CD134) antibody. Prior anti-PD-1, anti-PD-L1 or anti-CTLA-4 therapy was allowed; 40% had some.

General study findings and limits: The specificity for antigen of the expanded peripheral T cells was not determined.

Looked up from germline, CDR1 is SQVTM and CDR2 is ANQGSEA. The CDR3 consists of 14 residues. Trimming left V 6 bases short and J 0 bases short, with 9 bases between. Autoimmune disease history or systemic immunosuppression barred patients. Sequencing was performed with immunoSEQ multiplex PCR; in TCRdb, only in-frame clones are kept and a portion is missing. Of some 54,000 clones listed, around 80% are singletons. The input for sequencing was CD4+ or CD8+ T cells sorted from blood, taken in a trial of the OX40 agonist ivuxolimab. This TCR was sampled from an adult with an advanced solid tumor such as melanoma, head and neck, liver or kidney cancer. The chain employs TRBV29-1 and TRBJ2-6; no reliable D call. The CDR3 region is CSVPQASGANVLTF. Written as DNA, the CDR3 is TGCAGCGTCCCTCAGGCCTCTGGGGCCAACGTCCTGACTTTC.